The rows below give T cell receptor beta chains drawn from one sample of a study of human T cells and chemical hapten exposure. TCRdb fed the RACE reads into MiXCR, producing one record per CDR3 protein. The table shows about 130,000 distinct CDR3 sequences, with more than 7.5% occurring only once. What was sequenced was whole blood. These receptors all come from a male donor in good health. Some clones in this sample may be carry-over from other donors' samples. Both conserved end residues are trimmed from each CDR3.

TRBJ2-5 14 TRBV3-1 ASGSSSGGRQETQY
TRBJ2-2 11 TRBV6-5 ASRPPNTGELF
TRBJ1-5 14 TRBV6-1 ASSEGTVRGNQPQH
TRBJ2-1 13 TRBV29-1 SVVPRGHSYNEQF
TRBJ2-1 13 TRBV12-3/TRBV12-4 ASTLWGGRDNEQF
TRBJ1-5 15 TRBV12-5 ASGLGGGRGQVQPQH
TRBJ1-5 13 TRBV5-5 ASSPTGDSNQPQH
TRBJ2-1 12 TRBV2 ASSMSAPGAEQF
TRBJ1-6 12 TRBV5-4 ASSFRGGGSPLH
TRBJ2-3 12 TRBV5-6 ASSPQGITDTQY
TRBJ1-5 15 TRBV20-1 SARSGGGDYSNQPQH
TRBJ1-5 12 TRBV27 ASSLTVSNQPQH
TRBJ2-2 13 TRBV7-2 ASTPGTGGTGELF
TRBJ2-1 11 TRBV24-1 ATSDQMRDEQF
TRBJ2-7 13 TRBV27 ASSILQGDPREQY
TRBJ2-7 12 TRBV27 ASSFSDRGGEQY
TRBJ2-5 14 TRBV20-1 SALPLTGTSEETQY
TRBJ2-1 13 TRBV14 ASSQTSGRAYGQF
TRBJ2-1 13 TRBV7-8 ASSFPGGGWSEQF
TRBJ2-7 11 TRBV7-2 ASSLKASGEQY
TRBJ2-1 13 TRBV6-1 ASSGAGALYNEQF
TRBJ2-1 14 TRBV5-1 ASSLAGTGGRDEQF
TRBJ2-1 16 TRBV4-3 ASSQDFRGGRINDEQF
TRBJ2-6 13 TRBV20-1 SASTGSSGANVLT
TRBJ2-1 13 TRBV20-1 SARDGGSSYNEQF
TRBJ2-4 12 TRBV18 ASSPFWLENIQY
TRBJ1-5 16 TRBV20-1 SARDSGQGIYSNQPQH
TRBJ2-1 14 TRBV5-1 ASSLTSRGSYNEQF
TRBJ2-1 14 TRBV14 ASSQDSGDSYNEQF
TRBJ2-7 11 TRBV5-1 ASTRTGGSEQY
TRBJ2-2 14 TRBV3-1 ASSQDPGVNTGELF
TRBJ1-3 12 TRBV7-2 ASSYLNSGNTIY
TRBJ2-7 9 TRBV12-3/TRBV12-4 ASSVRGEQY
TRBJ2-6 16 TRBV4-3 ASSQENRGLTGANVLT
TRBJ2-7 13 TRBV7-2 ASSLVTGLSYEQY
TRBJ2-2 16 TRBV9 ASSVPSSGGPNTGELF
TRBJ2-3 17 TRBV6-6 ASSPPRAGLAGGGDTQY
TRBJ2-1 15 TRBV7-2 ASNILGGGRRGNEQF